These 19 T cell receptor beta chains were sequenced from one sample in a study of graft-versus-host responses after intestinal transplantation. Antigens for these TCRs are unknown. Profiled with immunoSEQ multiplex PCR; TCRdb holds only in-frame clones, not every one. The data show about 84,000 clones, around 93% seen once. The material was unstimulated CD4+ T cells sorted from spleen or lymph node cells, obtained before transplant. These receptors were collected from a human donor who was the organ donor for an intestinal transplant.

The chain combines TRBV10-3 with TRBJ1-1; D remains unclear. The germline V gene has CDR1 ENHRY and CDR2 SYGVKD. V was pared by 4 bases and J by 1 base, with 4 bases between. The CDR3 has 12 residues. In nucleotides, the CDR3 is TGTGCCATCAGTGGCAGGAACACTGAAGCTTTCTTT. As protein: CAISGRNTEAFF.

V and J are TRBV4-2 and TRBJ2-2; 10 nucleotides agree with TRBD2. There are 17 residues in the CDR3. Germline-derived CDR1 and CDR2 are LGHNA and YNFKEQ. The trim removed 1 base at V and 1 base at J, leaving 3 bases unmatched. CDR3 DNA sequence: TGTGCCAGCAGCCAAGGTGTAGCGGGGGGGAACACCGGGGAGCTGTTTTTT. Encoded protein: CASSQGVAGGNTGELFF.

The V gene is TRBV5-1, the J gene TRBJ2-3; 10 bases map to TRBD2. CDR1 and CDR2 (germline): SGHRS, YFSETQ. With V trimmed by 0 bases and J by 2 bases, 3 bases remained unmatched. CDR3 length: 16 residues. The CDR3 protein is CASSLGAGGPTDTQYF. The DNA for the CDR3 is TGCGCCAGCAGCTTGGGAGCGGGAGGGCCCACAGATACGCAGTATTTT.

CDR3 sequence: CASSLFHPLLLAGVLKGETGELFF. The CDR3 DNA sequence: TGTGCCAGCAGTTTATTTCACCCACTACTACTAGCGGGGGTTCTCAAAGGGGAAACCGGGGAGCTGTTTTTT. This sequence joins TRBV28 and TRBJ2-2; 11 positions agree with TRBD2. Germline CDR1 and CDR2: MDHEN and SYDVKM. The length of the CDR3 is 24 residues. J lost 5 bases, V lost 1 base, and 27 bases had no gene match.

This chain uses TRBV9 with TRBJ2-7, with 10 bases matching TRBD2. This CDR3 has 16 amino acids. With 2 bases clipped from V and 5 bases from J, the junction kept 10 bases outside the gene matches. Germline-derived CDR1 and CDR2 are SGDLS and YYNGEE. DNA for the CDR3: TGTGCCAGCAGCGTCGAAGCGGGAGGGCCGCGGAACGAGCAGTACTTC. Its translation is CASSVEAGGPRNEQYF. Looking up the rest from reference TRBV9 and TRBJ2-7 gives the full variable domain: DSGVTQTPKHLITATGQRVTLRCSPRSGDLSVYWYQQSLDQGLQFLIQYYNGEERAKGNILERFSAQQFPDLHSELNLSSLELGDSALYFCASSVEAGGPRNEQYFGPGTRLTVT.

CDR3 nucleotides: TGTGCCAGCAGCCAACCTCGGGGGGACGCGTACTTC. As protein: CASSQPRGDAYF. V and J are TRBV14 and TRBJ2-7; 7 nucleotides match TRBD2. Germline loops: CDR1 SGHDN, CDR2 FVKESK. Unmatched junction bases numbered 7, after V lost 2 bases and J lost 12 bases. This CDR3 has 12 amino acids.

V gene TRBV14 combines with J gene TRBJ2-2, with 8 nucleotides matching TRBD1. The CDR3 totals 15 residues. V was pared by 4 bases and J by 4 bases, with 5 bases of the junction left unmatched. CDR1 and CDR2 from the germline V gene are SGHDN and FVKESK. CDR3 sequence (DNA): TGTGCCAGCAGCCGACAGGGGATAGGCACCGGGGAGCTGTTTTTT. Amino acid sequence: CASSRQGIGTGELFF.

The chain links TRBV6-5 to TRBJ1-1; D remains ambiguous. The germline V gene encodes CDR1 MNHEY and CDR2 SVGAGI. This CDR3 comprises 14 residues. Trimming removed 7 bases at V and 7 bases at J, with 19 bases between. CDR3 protein: CASKRLGSIIEAFF. DNA for the CDR3: TGTGCCAGCAAACGTCTAGGGAGCATCATTGAAGCTTTCTTT.

The V call is TRBV5-1, the J call TRBJ2-3, with 11 bases matching TRBD2. The length of the CDR3 is 19 residues. V gave up 4 bases and J gave up 1 base; unmatched junction bases: 14. Germline V gene sequence: CDR1 SGHRS, CDR2 YFSETQ. The CDR3 reads CASSPRPTLAGARTDTQYF. In DNA form, the CDR3 reads TGCGCCAGCAGCCCGCGCCCCACACTAGCGGGGGCCCGCACAGATACGCAGTATTTT.

The V call is TRBV10-3, the J call TRBJ2-7; TRBD1 agrees at 7 bases. Germline-derived CDR1 and CDR2 are ENHRY and SYGVKD. CDR3 length equals 16 residues. V dropped 4 bases and J dropped 0; count of bases not matched to a gene: 9. CDR3 DNA sequence: TGTGCCATCAGTGGCACAGGGACAGCCTCCTCCTACGAGCAGTACTTC. It codes for CAISGTGTASSYEQYF.

The rearrangement uses TRBV11-2 and TRBJ1-4, with D possibly being TRBD1 (5 bases). The germline CDR1 and CDR2 sequences are SGHAT and FQNNGV. Between the trimmed V and J ends, which lost 6 bases and 6 bases, there was a span of 20 bases. The CDR3 covers 16 residues. In DNA, the CDR3 is TGTGCCAGCAGACCGACCCCCGGGACTACGGATGAAAAACTGTTTTTT. Translation: CASRPTPGTTDEKLFF.

As to this clone: The same CDR3 can be traced to other DNA sequences in this sample. The CDR3 loop reads CSVRTGDYGYTF. CDR3 coding DNA: TGCAGCGTCCGGACAGGGGACTATGGCTACACCTTC. The V gene is TRBV29-1, the J gene TRBJ1-2; 9 positions match TRBD1. After removal of 6 bases from V and 3 bases from J, the junction contained 2 bases not matched to a gene. This CDR3 spans 12 amino acids. Germline values: CDR1 SQVTM, CDR2 ANQGSEA. The full variable domain, in which reference TRBV29-1 and TRBJ1-2 provide the parts outside the CDR3, is SAVISQKPSRDICQRGTSLTIQCQVDSQVTMMFWYRQQPGQSLTLIATANQGSEATYESGFVIDKFPISRPNLTFSTLTVSNMSPEDSSIYLCSVRTGDYGYTFGSGTRLTVV.

This clone was counted once. The V and J genes are TRBV7-9 and TRBJ1-1; 9 bases fit TRBD1. In germline, CDR1 is SEHNR, CDR2 FQNEAQ (reference sequence). This CDR3 spans 16 amino acids. J was trimmed by 7 bases and V by 2 bases; bases with no gene match: 11. This chain's CDR3 is CASSLSPVGQGFEAFF. The CDR3 DNA reads TGTGCCAGCAGCTTAAGCCCGGTCGGACAGGGGTTTGAAGCTTTCTTT.

The rearrangement links TRBV5-1 to TRBJ1-4, with no clear D. Germline V gives CDR1 SGHRS, CDR2 YFSETQ. The V end was cut by 1 base, the J end by 7 bases, with 14 bases between. There are 15 residues in the CDR3. CDR3 sequence (DNA): TGCGCCAGCAGCTTGAGTTCTATAGTCGGTGAAAAACTGTTTTTT. Protein: CASSLSSIVGEKLFF. The full variable domain, rest sourced from reference TRBV5-1 and TRBJ1-4, is KAGVTQTPRYLIKTRGQQVTLSCSPISGHRSVSWYQQTPGQGLQFLFEYFSETQRNKGNFPGRFSGRQFSNSRSEMNVSTLELGDSALYLCASSLSSIVGEKLFFGSGTQLSVL.

This chain uses TRBV4-2 with TRBJ2-5, with D uncertain. The germline V gene has CDR1 LGHNA and CDR2 YNFKEQ. Between the trimmed V and J ends, which lost 0 bases and 7 bases, there was a span of 15 bases. There are 15 residues in the CDR3. CDR3 residues: CASSQDFVVPPTQYF. CDR3 in DNA: TGTGCCAGCAGCCAAGATTTTGTAGTTCCACCGACCCAGTACTTC.

The chain joins TRBV11-3 to TRBJ1-1; D not certain. The germline CDR1 and CDR2 sequences are SGHNT and YENEEA. V was trimmed by 1 base and J by 1 base, leaving 16 bases between them. The CDR3 has 17 residues. As DNA, the CDR3 is TGTGCCAGCAGCTTAGCTCACCCTTTAACACAGAACACTGAAGCTTTCTTT. This encodes CASSLAHPLTQNTEAFF.

V and J are TRBV28 and TRBJ1-5, with TRBD1 identical over 7 bases. Trimming took 3 bases from V and 5 from J; bases not matched to a gene: 7. Germline assignment: CDR1 MDHEN and CDR2 SYDVKM. CDR3 length: 15 amino acids. CDR3 sequence: CASSFNSQGDQPQHF. CDR3 DNA sequence: TGTGCCAGCAGTTTCAATAGCCAGGGGGATCAGCCCCAGCATTTT.

V and J are TRBV7-9 and TRBJ1-5; D may be TRBD1 (6 bases). The CDR3 has 15 amino acids. Germline-derived CDR1 and CDR2 are SEHNR and FQNEAQ (reference sequence). The V end was cut by 4 bases, the J end by 5 bases, with 15 bases between. CDR3 sequence reads: CASSSLDSPYQPQHF. In nucleotides, the CDR3 is TGTGCCAGCAGCTCCCTGGACAGCCCTTATCAGCCCCAGCATTTT.

In nucleotides, the CDR3 is TGCGCCAGCAGCCAAGGGGGTGGGGGGGCGTTGAACAATGAGCAGTTCTTC. Its protein is CASSQGGGGALNNEQFF. The V and J genes are TRBV4-1 and TRBJ2-1; weak D call: TRBD2 (7 bases). The ends were cut back, 1 base at V and 5 bases at J, with 18 bases in the middle. The CDR3 has 17 amino acids. Germline V lookup: CDR1 MGHRA, CDR2 YSYEKL.